A selection of T cell receptor beta chains follows, all from one sample in a study of CD8+ T cells in alopecia areata. Clones were sequenced by immunoSEQ multiplex PCR, and TCRdb holds only the in-frame ones, with some missing. The profile covers roughly 150,000 clones, with around 60% appearing a single time and roughly 6.7% taken by the ten largest. Source: CD4+ T cells sorted from blood, taken at week 0. Receptors were obtained from a human donor with alopecia areata. Each CDR3 is given with its conserved first and last residue. A D gene is named only where the DNA matches it firmly. The size entry is marked missing in some rows and otherwise reads once, few, many or a size class.

TGTGCCAGCAGTGGAAACAATGAGCAGTTCTTC | CASSGNNEQFF | - | TRBV2 | - | 11 | TRBJ2-1
TGTGCCAGCAGCTTAGCGACTAGCCCATACAATGAGCAGTTCTTC | CASSLATSPYNEQFF | - | TRBV7-2 | TRBD2 | 15 | TRBJ2-1
TGTGCCAGCAGCTGGGACAGACAAGAGACCCAGTACTTC | CASSWDRQETQYF | - | TRBV5-6 | TRBD1 | 13 | TRBJ2-5
TGTGCCAGCAGTCCAGGGAGCCGCCTCTCTGGAAACACCATATATTTT | CASSPGSRLSGNTIYF | - | TRBV27 | - | 16 | TRBJ1-3
TGTGCCAGCAGGGTACTAGCGGGGCCGTCGAGCTCCTACAATGAGCAGTTCTTC | CASRVLAGPSSSYNEQFF | - | TRBV2 | TRBD2 | 18 | TRBJ2-1
TGTGCCAGCACCATTAGGGGAGGGCCGAACACTGAAGCTTTCTTT | CASTIRGGPNTEAFF | - | TRBV7-9 | - | 15 | TRBJ1-1
TGTGCCAGCAGTTACTCGATACAGGGAAATTCACCCCTCCACTTT | CASSYSIQGNSPLHF | few | TRBV6-5 | - | 15 | TRBJ1-6
TGTGCCAGCAGCTTGGATGGGCGGGGCGTACATAATTCACCCCTCCACTTT | CASSLDGRGVHNSPLHF | - | TRBV5-4 | - | 17 | TRBJ1-6
TGTGCCAGCATCGGGACAGGGGCTATAATGAACACTGAAGCTTTCTTT | CASIGTGAIMNTEAFF | - | TRBV5-6 | TRBD1 | 16 | TRBJ1-1
TGTGCCAGCAGCTTGGACGCAGAGCAATACACCTTC | CASSLDAEQYTF | - | TRBV5-4 | - | 12 | TRBJ1-2
TGTGCCTGGAGTGGAGCAGGGGATGAAAAACTGTTTTTT | CAWSGAGDEKLFF | - | TRBV30 | - | 13 | TRBJ1-4
TGTGCCAGCAGTCAGGGGATCCAAGAGACCCAGTACTTC | CASSQGIQETQYF | - | TRBV6-6 | - | 13 | TRBJ2-5
TGTGCCAGCAGTGAATCAAAGGTTGGGACCGGGGAGCTGTTTTTT | CASSESKVGTGELFF | - | TRBV25-1 | - | 15 | TRBJ2-2
TGTGCCAGCAGCTTAGTGGGGCAGGCGAAGCAGACCCAGTACTTC | CASSLVGQAKQTQYF | once | TRBV7-9 | - | 15 | TRBJ2-5
TGCAGCGTTGGGGTTGGGGGGGATCAGCCCCAGCATTTT | CSVGVGGDQPQHF | - | TRBV29-1 | - | 13 | TRBJ1-5
TGCAGCGTATCGAACCTCGGGCCTTACAATGAGCAGTTCTTC | CSVSNLGPYNEQFF | - | TRBV29-1 | - | 14 | TRBJ2-1
TGTGCCAGCACGGGACAGGGGGCTCAGCCCCAGCATTTT | CASTGQGAQPQHF | once | TRBV18 | TRBD1 | 13 | TRBJ1-5
TGCAGCGTTGAACCCGGGACAGACTCCTATAATTCACCCCTCCACTTT | CSVEPGTDSYNSPLHF | - | TRBV29-1 | TRBD1 | 16 | TRBJ1-6
TGCAGCGTTGAACGGGACACAAACACCGGGGAGCTGTTTTTT | CSVERDTNTGELFF | - | TRBV29-1 | - | 14 | TRBJ2-2
TGTGCCAGCTCACCAGGGGTTCAGCCCCAGCATTTT | CASSPGVQPQHF | once | TRBV18 | - | 12 | TRBJ1-5
TGTGCCAGCAGTTTGGGGACAGTAGCCAAAAACATTCAGTACTTC | CASSLGTVAKNIQYF | - | TRBV27 | TRBD1 | 15 | TRBJ2-4
TGCAGCGTTGATGTGGGTTATGGAAACACCATATATTTT | CSVDVGYGNTIYF | - | TRBV29-1 | - | 13 | TRBJ1-3
TGCAGCGTAGGACAGGGTGGTGGTGAGACCCAGTACTTC | CSVGQGGGETQYF | - | TRBV29-1 | TRBD1 | 13 | TRBJ2-5
TGCGCCAGCAGCCCGGACAGGGGCCAAAGCTCCTACAATGAGCAGTTCTTC | CASSPDRGQSSYNEQFF | - | TRBV5-1 | TRBD1 | 17 | TRBJ2-1
TGCAGCGTTGGGGCCGTGGGCTACACCTTC | CSVGAVGYTF | - | TRBV29-1 | - | 10 | TRBJ1-2
TGTGCCAGCAGCCCAACAGGGACGTATGGCTACACCTTC | CASSPTGTYGYTF | - | TRBV7-3 | - | 13 | TRBJ1-2
TGTGCCATCAGTGGGCAACTGGGCCGCTCCTCGGGGAATTCACCCCTCCACTTT | CAISGQLGRSSGNSPLHF | - | TRBV10-3 | - | 18 | TRBJ1-6
TGCGCCAGCAGCTTGGCCGGGGGCGGAGAAGAGACCCAGTACTTC | CASSLAGGGEETQYF | - | TRBV5-1 | - | 15 | TRBJ2-5
TGTGCCACCAGCAGAGGACAGGGGCGTCAGCCCCAGCATTTT | CATSRGQGRQPQHF | - | TRBV15 | TRBD1 | 14 | TRBJ1-5
TGTGCCAGCACGAGGGACAGGAGTGGATTGGATACGCAGTATTTT | CASTRDRSGLDTQYF | - | TRBV6-1 | TRBD1 | 15 | TRBJ2-3
TGTGCCAGCAGTTTATCTATCCACGGGGGCCAGCCCCAGCATTTT | CASSLSIHGGQPQHF | - | TRBV27 | - | 15 | TRBJ1-5
TGTGCCAGCAGCCACTCAGGGGGCAGGTTTTATGGCTACACCTTC | CASSHSGGRFYGYTF | - | TRBV5-6 | TRBD1 | 15 | TRBJ1-2
TGTGCCTGGGGGCCGGGGAGTTTGACCCAGTACTTC | CAWGPGSLTQYF | few | TRBV30 | - | 12 | TRBJ2-5
TGTGCCAGCAGAGGCCCAGGGGCAGATACGCAGTATTTT | CASRGPGADTQYF | - | TRBV9 | - | 13 | TRBJ2-3
TGTGCCAGTAGTATGGGCTACTACAATGAGCAGTTCTTC | CASSMGYYNEQFF | - | TRBV19 | - | 13 | TRBJ2-1
TGCAGCGTTGAAGAGTTCTCTGGAAACACCATATATTTT | CSVEEFSGNTIYF | - | TRBV29-1 | - | 13 | TRBJ1-3
TGCGCCAGCAGCCCCTACGGCCTTGGCTACACCTTC | CASSPYGLGYTF | - | TRBV5-1 | - | 12 | TRBJ1-2
TGTGCCAGCAGCTTAGAGGCTAGCACAGATACGCAGTATTTT | CASSLEASTDTQYF | few | TRBV7-2 | - | 14 | TRBJ2-3
TGCAGCGTTGGTTTGGGGCATATCACCGGGGAGCTGTTTTTT | CSVGLGHITGELFF | - | TRBV29-1 | - | 14 | TRBJ2-2
TGCGCCAGCAGCCAAGCGGGTTATGGCTACACCTTC | CASSQAGYGYTF | - | TRBV4-3 | - | 12 | TRBJ1-2
TGTGCCTGGAGTTTATCACACAATGAGCAGTTCTTC | CAWSLSHNEQFF | - | TRBV30 | - | 12 | TRBJ2-1
TGCGCCAGCAGCCAAGATGGGTGGGCGGCGGGGGAGACCCAGTACTTC | CASSQDGWAAGETQYF | - | TRBV4-3 | - | 16 | TRBJ2-5
TGTGCCAGCAGCTTAGTTTGGGGGGCATCAGATACGCAGTATTTT | CASSLVWGASDTQYF | few | TRBV7-2 | - | 15 | TRBJ2-3
TGTGCCAGCAGCTTACCACAGGTCCACGAGCAGTACTTC | CASSLPQVHEQYF | few | TRBV7-2 | - | 13 | TRBJ2-7
TGTGCCAGCAGCTTAGAGGGCGGACGCACAGATACGCAGTATTTT | CASSLEGGRTDTQYF | - | TRBV7-9 | - | 15 | TRBJ2-3
TGTGCCAGCAGCCAAGTTGGGGGCGGTGAAAAACTGTTTTTT | CASSQVGGGEKLFF | - | TRBV4-2 | - | 14 | TRBJ1-4
TGTGCCTGGAGTGCAGCGGGGGGCAGCACAGATACGCAGTATTTT | CAWSAAGGSTDTQYF | once | TRBV30 | TRBD2 | 15 | TRBJ2-3
TGCGCCAGCAGTCAACACGGGACGAACAAAGAGACCCAGTACTTC | CASSQHGTNKETQYF | few | TRBV4-1 | - | 15 | TRBJ2-5
TGTGCCAGCGGTTCTTTTTCTGAAGGTTATGGCTACACCTTC | CASGSFSEGYGYTF | few | TRBV9 | - | 14 | TRBJ1-2
TGTGCCAGCAGCCTGACAGGGGGGAAAGAGACCCAGTACTTC | CASSLTGGKETQYF | - | TRBV7-9 | TRBD1 | 14 | TRBJ2-5
TGCGCCAGCAGCTCCTTGGACAGGGTGGTTGGCTACACCTTC | CASSSLDRVVGYTF | - | TRBV5-1 | TRBD1 | 14 | TRBJ1-2
TGTGCCAGCAGCCCACGGGAGGACCCGGGGACCCAGTACTTC | CASSPREDPGTQYF | - | TRBV7-9 | TRBD2 | 14 | TRBJ2-5
TGCAGCGTGAGCGATGTGGGGGGGGAGCAGCCCCAGCATTTT | CSVSDVGGEQPQHF | - | TRBV29-1 | - | 14 | TRBJ1-5